This entry lists 7 T cell receptor beta chains sequenced from one sample in a study of T-cell memory formation after mild COVID-19. TCRdb re-called the 5' RACE reads with MiXCR, one entry per CDR3 protein. This repertoire shows roughly 170,000 distinct CDR3 sequences, around 20% found once; its top ten account for roughly 3.8%. Sample: PBMCs or a T cell subset sorted from them (not recorded which). The receptors were sampled from a young man who had mild COVID-19 (a few samples of this study predate the infection). Cell type and time point are not known.

This chain joins TRBV7-9 and TRBJ1-2; D gene unclear. The CDR3 has 12 residues. V gave up 5 bases and J gave up 4 bases, with 8 bases separating them. Germline V gene lookup returns CDR1 SEHNR and CDR2 FQNEAQ (reference sequence). For the CDR3, the DNA is TGTGCCAGCAGCCCGGTCGGCTATGGCTACACCTTC. Translated, it gives CASSPVGYGYTF.

V is TRBV4-1 and J is TRBJ2-3; no clear D. The CDR3 has 12 amino acids. The germline V gene encodes CDR1 MGHRA and CDR2 YSYEKL. The V and J ends lost 2 bases and 4 bases respectively, with 4 bases between them. CDR3: CASSQPSDTQYF. The DNA for the CDR3 is TGCGCCAGCAGCCAACCCTCAGATACGCAGTATTTT.

This chain links TRBV7-2 with TRBJ2-3; no clear D. The CDR3 is made up of 13 amino acids. Deletions cut 5 bases from V and 6 bases from J, with 12 bases between. CDR1 SGHTA and CDR2 FQGNSA come from the germline V gene. The CDR3 DNA sequence: TGTGCCAGCAGCCTGAACTTGCGGGATACGCAGTATTTT. Residues: CASSLNLRDTQYF.

This clonotype has just a few counts. V and J are TRBV5-1 and TRBJ2-3; TRBD1 matches 7 bases. Germline V lookup: CDR1 SGHRS, CDR2 YFSETQ. The length of the CDR3 is 16 residues. Trimming took 0 bases from V and 2 from J; bases not matched to a gene: 6. The CDR3 DNA is TGCGCCAGCAGCTTGGTCCGGGACAGCCTCACAGATACGCAGTATTTT. Its translation: CASSLVRDSLTDTQYF.

V usage is TRBV6-1 and J usage is TRBJ2-3; TRBD2 aligns across 9 bases. The CDR3 is made up of 14 amino acids. Germline V gene sequence: CDR1 MNHNS, CDR2 SASEGT. Trimming took 10 bases from V and 1 from J; bases not matched to a gene: 6. CDR3 coding DNA: TGTGCCACCACCCCTAGCGGGGGCACAGATACGCAGTATTTT. As protein: CATTPSGGTDTQYF.

The gene calls are TRBV3-1 and TRBJ2-1, with 8 bases that match TRBD1. The V gene's germline CDR1 is LGHDT and CDR2 YNNKEL (reference sequence). V was pared by 0 bases and J by 8 bases, with 15 bases of the junction left unmatched. The CDR3 has 18 amino acids. In DNA, the CDR3 is TGTGCCAGCAGCCAAGATCATGTATGGCAGGGGGCTCGGGATGAGCAGTTCTTC. Its translation is CASSQDHVWQGARDEQFF.

This chain connects TRBV11-2 to TRBJ2-3; the D gene is possibly TRBD1 (6 bases). This CDR3 comprises 15 residues. V lost 5 bases and J 0 bases, leaving 12 bases between the germline ends. The germline V gene has CDR1 SGHAT and CDR2 FQNNGV. The CDR3 region has the DNA TGTGCCAGCAGCGACGGGACATATAGCACAGATACGCAGTATTTT. Residues: CASSDGTYSTDTQYF.